Listed here are 12 T cell receptor beta chains from one sample, sequenced in a study of CD8 T cells in Susac syndrome. RNA totalling roughly 0.45 to 1 ug underwent reverse transcription with random hexamers. MiXCR was run by TCRdb on the immunoSEQ multiplex PCR reads, yielding one entry per CDR3 protein. The sample contains roughly 200,000 distinct CDR3 sequences, 95% of which appear only once. Sequenced material: CD4+ T cells from PBMCs. The source is a human donor with multiple sclerosis.

The chain is built from TRBV18 and TRBJ1-6, with D unclear. Germline-derived CDR1 and CDR2 are KGHSH and LQKENI. Trimming removed 3 bases at V and 5 bases at J, with 11 bases between. The CDR3 sequence is 15 residues long. The CDR3 loop reads CASSPSTNDNSPLHF. CDR3 coding DNA: TGTGCCAGCTCACCGTCCACGAATGATAATTCACCCCTCCACTTT. Combining the CDR3 with reference TRBV18 and TRBJ1-6 gives the whole variable domain NAGVMQNPRHLVRRRGQEARLRCSPMKGHSHVYWYRQLPEEGLKFMVYLQKENIIDESGMPKERFSAEFPKEGPSILRIQQVVRGDSAAYFCASSPSTNDNSPLHFGNGTRLTVT.

The rearrangement joins TRBV6-2 or TRBV6-3 to TRBJ1-2; unclear D gene. This CDR3 is built from 12 residues. CDR1 and CDR2 (germline): MNHEY, SVGEGT. Trimming shortened V by 6 bases and J by 7 bases, and 12 bases separated the two germline ends. The CDR3 protein is CASRRGAGGYTF. CDR3 sequence (DNA): TGTGCCAGCAGACGAGGAGCCGGTGGCTACACCTTC.

The chain employs TRBV30 and TRBJ2-1; D remains unclear. Trimming cost V 0 bases and J 6 bases, with 9 bases left between them. The CDR3 runs 13 residues. The germline V gene encodes CDR1 GTSNPN and CDR2 SVGIG (reference sequence). In DNA form, the CDR3 reads TGTGCCTGGAGTGTACGAGGTATCAATGAGCAGTTCTTC. Translation gives CAWSVRGINEQFF. Using reference TRBV30 and TRBJ2-1 for the parts outside the CDR3, the full variable domain is SQTIHQWPATLVQPVGSPLSLECTVEGTSNPNLYWYRQAAGRGLQLLFYSVGIGQISSEVPQNLSASRPQDRQFILSSKKLLLSDSGFYLCAWSVRGINEQFFGPGTRLTVL.

The chain employs TRBV20-1 and TRBJ2-5; D not resolved. Germline values: CDR1 DFQATT, CDR2 SNEGSKA (reference sequence). The CDR3 spans 13 residues. Trimming removed 5 bases at V and 5 bases at J, with 15 bases between. CDR3 nucleotides: TGCAGTGCTGGGCCGCCTTTGGGGGAGACCCAGTACTTC. Amino acids: CSAGPPLGETQYF.

This rearrangement joins TRBV5-1 to TRBJ1-1; TRBD1 is a possible D gene (6 bases). In germline, CDR1 is SGHRS, CDR2 YFSETQ. Trimming shortened V by 4 bases and J by 3 bases, and 13 bases separated the two germline ends. The CDR3 extends over 14 amino acids. CDR3 sequence reads: CASSRGTQDTEAFF. CDR3 sequence (DNA): TGCGCCAGCAGCAGGGGGACTCAGGACACTGAAGCTTTCTTT.

The chain carries TRBV12-3 or TRBV12-4 and TRBJ1-1, with 9 bases fitting TRBD1. CDR3 length equals 13 residues. With V trimmed by 2 bases and J by 10 bases, 5 bases remained unmatched. CDR3 DNA sequence: TGTGCCAGCAGTTTATGGGACAGGGAGGGAGCTTTCTTT. Its translation: CASSLWDREGAFF.

The CDR3 DNA sequence: TGCAGTGCTAGAGAAGCTAGCGGGGGCGACCCCTACGAGCAGTACTTC. Translating it yields CSAREASGGDPYEQYF. The rearrangement links TRBV20-1 to TRBJ2-7, with 10 nucleotides matching TRBD2. This CDR3 spans 16 amino acids. CDR1 is DFQATT, CDR2 SNEGSKA, per germline (reference sequence). V gave up 0 bases and J gave up 2 bases; unmatched junction bases: 7.

The count of this clonotype is one. This rearrangement joins TRBV9 to TRBJ2-7; 8 nucleotides line up with TRBD1. V was pared by 3 bases and J by 3 bases, with 23 bases of the junction left unmatched. The CDR3 is 20 residues long. Germline V gene lookup returns CDR1 SGDLS and CDR2 YYNGEE. The CDR3 reads CASSAGGGSGGRITLYEQYF. CDR3 nucleotides: TGTGCCAGCAGCGCCGGTGGCGGGTCAGGGGGCCGCATCACCCTCTACGAGCAGTACTTC.

The rearrangement joins TRBV29-1 to TRBJ2-2; 7 bases match TRBD1. CDR3 length: 14 residues. The J segment lost 5 bases and the V segment lost 4 bases, leaving 7 bases of the junction unmatched. The germline V gene encodes CDR1 SQVTM and CDR2 ANQGSEA. The CDR3 reads CSVAGTVQTGELFF. The CDR3 DNA reads as TGCAGCGTTGCCGGGACAGTACAAACCGGGGAGCTGTTTTTT.

V is TRBV29-1 and J is TRBJ1-2, with 8 bases aligning to TRBD1. Germline CDR1 and CDR2: SQVTM and ANQGSEA. Trimming at V came to 5 bases and at J to 3 bases, leaving 8 bases not matched to a gene. The CDR3 is 14 amino acids. Written as DNA, the CDR3 is TGCAGCGTTACCGACTCAGGGGGCGACTATGGCTACACCTTC. It yields the protein CSVTDSGGDYGYTF.

The V call is TRBV30, the J call TRBJ1-2; D is unresolved. V gave up 1 base and J gave up 6 bases, with 12 bases separating them. Germline-derived CDR1 and CDR2 are GTSNPN and SVGIG (reference sequence). The CDR3 has 13 amino acids. The CDR3 here is CAWSAETRNGYTF. CDR3 DNA: TGTGCCTGGAGTGCTGAGACGCGCAATGGCTACACCTTC.

The V call is TRBV29-1, the J call TRBJ2-3; D is perhaps TRBD2 (6 bases). V lost 2 bases, J lost 6 bases, and 9 bases lay in between. The CDR3 contains 12 residues. Germline V gene sequence: CDR1 SQVTM, CDR2 ANQGSEA. This CDR3 reads CSVEQSGDTQYF. DNA for the CDR3: TGCAGCGTTGAACAGAGCGGGGATACGCAGTATTTT.